Listed below are T cell receptor beta chains from one sample, sequenced in a study of blood T cell repertoires in COVID-19. Assay used: immunoSEQ multiplex PCR; TCRdb lists only in-frame clones, some missing. The table includes about 26,000 clones, around 93% detected once. What was sequenced was peripheral blood. The receptor source for this set is a human donor in a cohort sampled during active COVID-19. Both conserved end residues are trimmed from each CDR3. Each record gives: V gene, J gene, CDR3 protein.

V gene: TRBV6-5
J gene: TRBJ1-4
CDR3 protein: ASRISGGYEKLF

V gene: TRBV6-5
J gene: TRBJ1-3
CDR3 protein: ASIERGSGNTIY

V gene: TRBV6-1
J gene: TRBJ1-5
CDR3 protein: ASSEGPWSQPQH

V gene: TRBV9
J gene: TRBJ1-6
CDR3 protein: ASSVGLQGESPLH

V gene: TRBV5-1
J gene: TRBJ1-6
CDR3 protein: ASSLTGNSPLH

V gene: TRBV19
J gene: TRBJ2-7
CDR3 protein: ASSLDRGYYEQY

V gene: TRBV6-6
J gene: TRBJ1-1
CDR3 protein: ASSPRVTEAF

V gene: TRBV3-1/TRBV3-2
J gene: TRBJ1-1
CDR3 protein: ASSHWDLKGTEAF

V gene: TRBV4-1
J gene: TRBJ1-6
CDR3 protein: ASSQVPNSPLH

V gene: TRBV27
J gene: TRBJ2-2
CDR3 protein: ASSSGTGSTGELF

V gene: TRBV7-6
J gene: TRBJ1-1
CDR3 protein: ASSFHRGEAF

V gene: TRBV2
J gene: TRBJ2-3
CDR3 protein: ASSVSGTDTQY

V gene: TRBV27
J gene: TRBJ1-6
CDR3 protein: ASSLASWAGGSNSPLH